One sample yielded the 10 T cell receptor beta chains listed below, sequenced in a study of Ad26.COV2.S vaccination and SARS-CoV-2 variants. Treatment denoted: over 15 received Ad26.COV2.S at low or high dose, single or two shots; roughly 5 received placebo; per-sample allocation not given. Sampling occurred on day 63 after the first vaccine or placebo injection. Repertoires were generated with immunoSEQ multiplex PCR, while TCRdb's copy carries only in-frame clones and drops some. The sample consists of about 410,000 clones, roughly nine tenths of them appearing once. Source: peripheral blood, taken in a trial of Ad26.COV2.S vaccine versus placebo. Receptors originate from a person between 18 and 65 years old who received the Ad26.COV2.S COVID-19 vaccine or a placebo.

This clone was seen once. The chain employs TRBV6-6 and TRBJ2-7; D may match TRBD1 or TRBD2 (5 bases each). The CDR3 contains 14 residues. The germline V gene has CDR1 MNHNY and CDR2 SVGAGI (reference sequence). Trimming stripped 5 bases from V and 3 bases from J, with 14 bases between. The CDR3 region is CASSPPGTIYEQYF. CDR3 DNA: TGTGCCAGCAGTCCCCCCGGGACGATCTACGAGCAGTACTTC.

The sample holds a few counts of this clone. This chain connects TRBV10-3 to TRBJ1-5, with 8 bases matching TRBD1. The CDR3 loop spans 14 amino acids. Germline trimming cut 4 bases from V and 6 bases from J; bases unmatched to any gene: 5. Looked up from germline, CDR1 is ENHRY and CDR2 is SYGVKD. CDR3 nucleotides: TGTGCCATCAGTGTTCAGGGGGCGGGTCAGCCCCAGCATTTT. It is translated as CAISVQGAGQPQHF.

This clone was detected once. This sequence joins TRBV7-8 and TRBJ2-7; maybe TRBD1 (6 bases). V gave up 5 bases and J gave up 2 bases, with 19 bases separating them. Germline values: CDR1 SGHVS, CDR2 FQNEAQ. The CDR3 consists of 16 residues. The CDR3 reads CASSAISGQKPYEQYF. The CDR3 DNA reads TGTGCCAGCAGCGCTATATCAGGACAGAAACCCTACGAGCAGTACTTC. The whole variable domain, remainder taken from reference TRBV7-8 and TRBJ2-7, is GAGVSQSPRYKVAKRGQDVALRCDPISGHVSLFWYQQALGQGPEFLTYFQNEAQLDKSGLPSDRFFAERPEGSVSTLKIQRTQQEDSAVYLCASSAISGQKPYEQYFGPGTRLTVT.

The chain carries TRBV7-8 and TRBJ2-7; 8 bases align to TRBD1. CDR3 length: 14 residues. Germline lookup yields CDR1 SGHVS and CDR2 FQNEAQ. The V gene end was trimmed by 6 bases and the J gene end by 3 bases; junction bases not matched to a gene: 7. The CDR3: CASRRDRFNYEQYF. As DNA, the CDR3 is TGTGCCAGCAGGAGGGACAGGTTTAACTACGAGCAGTACTTC.

J is TRBJ1-3 and V is TRBV5-1; D gene uncertain. The CDR3 runs to 16 residues. V lost 0 bases and J lost 0, with 10 bases in between. The germline gives CDR1 SGHRS, CDR2 YFSETQ. Here the CDR3 DNA reads TGCGCCAGCAGCTTGGCCGGGAGTCTCTCTGGAAACACCATATATTTT. This translates into CASSLAGSLSGNTIYF.

V and J are TRBV24-1 and TRBJ2-5; 7 positions agree with TRBD2. The V gene's germline CDR1 is KGHDR and CDR2 SFDVKD. With V trimmed by 3 bases and J by 0 bases, 9 bases remained unmatched. CDR3 size: 17 residues. The CDR3 nucleotides read TGTGCCACCAGTGATATCACGGGACTATGGGACCAAGAGACCCAGTACTTC. This codes for CATSDITGLWDQETQYF.

The CDR3 loop reads CSVEGGTEFIGEQFF. CDR3 nucleotide sequence: TGCAGCGTTGAAGGAGGCACGGAATTTATCGGTGAGCAGTTCTTC. V gene TRBV29-1 combines with J gene TRBJ2-1, with unresolved D. Germline-derived CDR1 and CDR2 are SQVTM and ANQGSEA. The germline V and J ends were trimmed by 1 base and 9 bases, with 19 bases remaining between them. There are 15 residues in the CDR3.

The rearrangement links TRBV7-2 to TRBJ1-1; D is ambiguous. The V gene's germline CDR1 is SGHTA and CDR2 FQGNSA. This CDR3 contains 15 residues. The V gene lost 1 base and the J gene lost 5 bases, with 14 bases spanning the gap. The CDR3 coding sequence is TGTGCCAGCAGCTTAGAAAAAGACCCGGGAACTGAAGCTTTCTTT. The encoded protein is CASSLEKDPGTEAFF.

The chain couples TRBV27 to TRBJ1-5; a possible D gene is TRBD1 (6 bases). The length of the CDR3 is 12 residues. Trimming shortened V by 6 bases and J by 8 bases, and 11 bases separated the two germline ends. Germline values: CDR1 MNHEY, CDR2 SMNVEV (reference sequence). CDR3 nucleotides: TGTGCCAGCAGATCTGGGGGCAAGCCCCAGCATTTT. Translating gives CASRSGGKPQHF.

CDR3 protein: CASSQGDRGTATNEKLFF. The DNA of the CDR3 is TGTGCCAGCAGCCAAGGGGACAGGGGCACAGCAACTAATGAAAAACTGTTTTTT. This sequence joins TRBV5-4 and TRBJ1-4; 10 nucleotides agree with TRBD1. V trimming: 4 bases; J trimming: 0 bases; junction bases outside the gene matches: 9. Per the germline V gene, CDR1 is SGHNT and CDR2 is YYREEE (reference sequence). This CDR3 spans 18 amino acids.